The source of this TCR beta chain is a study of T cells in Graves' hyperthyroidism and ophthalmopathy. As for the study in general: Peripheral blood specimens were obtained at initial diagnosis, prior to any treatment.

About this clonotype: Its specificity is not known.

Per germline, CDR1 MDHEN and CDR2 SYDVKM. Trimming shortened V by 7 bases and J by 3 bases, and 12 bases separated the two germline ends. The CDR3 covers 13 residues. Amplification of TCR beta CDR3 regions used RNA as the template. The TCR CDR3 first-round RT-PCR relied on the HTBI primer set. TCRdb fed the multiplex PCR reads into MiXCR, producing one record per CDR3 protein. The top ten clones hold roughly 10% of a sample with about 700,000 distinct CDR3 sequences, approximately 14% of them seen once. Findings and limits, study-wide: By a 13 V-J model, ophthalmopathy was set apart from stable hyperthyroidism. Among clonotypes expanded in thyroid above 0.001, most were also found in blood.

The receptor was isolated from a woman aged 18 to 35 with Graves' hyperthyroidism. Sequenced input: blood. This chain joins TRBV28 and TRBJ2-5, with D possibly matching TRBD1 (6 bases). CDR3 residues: CASIPTGEETQYF. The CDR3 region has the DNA TGTGCCAGCATCCCGACAGGAGAAGAGACCCAGTACTTC.